Below are 9 T cell receptor beta chains sequenced from a single sample in a study of blood T cell repertoires in COVID-19. Sequenced by immunoSEQ multiplex PCR; TCRdb stores in-frame clones only, minus some. Of just over 350,000 clones in the sample, less than 90% were seen once. Sequencing used peripheral blood. These receptors were collected from a woman aged 60-75 years with COVID-19, enrolled during active disease.

The chain employs TRBV27 and TRBJ2-7; the match to TRBD1 covers 8 bases. After removal of 3 bases from V and 6 bases from J, the junction contained 10 bases not matched to a gene. Germline CDR1 and CDR2: MNHEY and SMNVEV (reference sequence). The CDR3 totals 15 residues. The CDR3 DNA reads as TGTGCCAGCAGTTTCGAATTTGACAGGGGAGCCGAGCAGTACTTC. This translates into CASSFEFDRGAEQYF.

The chain carries TRBV11-2 and TRBJ1-2, with 9 bases lining up with TRBD1. This CDR3 spans 15 amino acids. The V gene end was trimmed by 1 base and the J gene end by 4 bases; junction bases not matched to a gene: 4. The V gene's germline CDR1 is SGHAT and CDR2 FQNNGV. CDR3 sequence (DNA): TGTGCCAGCAGCTTAGGACAGGGGGAAACCTATGGCTACACCTTC. This gives the protein CASSLGQGETYGYTF.

The chain couples TRBV5-1 to TRBJ1-5; D uncertain. The CDR3 extends over 15 amino acids. Germline CDR1 reads SGHRS; CDR2 reads YFSETQ. V lost 0 bases and J 2 bases, leaving 9 bases between the germline ends. CDR3 region: CASSLGGEGNQPQHF. CDR3 in DNA: TGCGCCAGCAGCTTGGGCGGCGAAGGCAATCAGCCCCAGCATTTT.

V usage is TRBV11-3 and J usage is TRBJ1-1, with D hard to call. V lost 4 bases and J lost 1, with 16 bases in between. CDR1 is SGHNT, CDR2 YENEEA, per germline. The CDR3 is 16 residues long. CDR3 bases: TGTGCCAGCAGCTCATTAGGTGGAGGGCGGAACACTGAAGCTTTCTTT. Translating it yields CASSSLGGGRNTEAFF.

The chain couples TRBV5-5 to TRBJ1-5; 8 bases are a match to TRBD1. CDR3 length: 15 residues. Germline V gene sequence: CDR1 SGHKS, CDR2 YYEKEE (reference sequence). V shed 3 bases and J 6 bases; nucleotides not matched to a gene: 8. CDR3 amino acids: CASSSGQGVGQPQHF. The CDR3 DNA is TGTGCCAGCAGCTCCGGACAGGGAGTGGGTCAGCCCCAGCATTTT.

The chain is built from TRBV30 and TRBJ2-1, with D possibly TRBD1 on 5 matching bases. Looked up from germline, CDR1 is GTSNPN and CDR2 is SVGIG (reference sequence). Trimming stripped 2 bases from V and 15 bases from J, with 14 bases between. This CDR3 spans 11 amino acids. CDR3 nucleotides: TGTGCCTGGAGTCTTGGACAAGGCCGGTTCTTC. Protein product: CAWSLGQGRFF.

The CDR3 loop is CASSTGQGDSTGELFF. The CDR3 coding sequence is TGCGCCAGCAGCACCGGACAGGGTGATAGCACCGGGGAGCTGTTTTTT. The V call is TRBV5-1, the J call TRBJ2-2; 8 bases map to TRBD1. Germline V lookup: CDR1 SGHRS, CDR2 YFSETQ. V dropped 4 bases and J dropped 4; count of bases not matched to a gene: 9. This CDR3 has 16 amino acids.

V gene TRBV7-9 combines with J gene TRBJ1-1, with D perhaps TRBD1 (5 bases). This CDR3 comprises 18 residues. Trimming pared 5 bases from V and 0 bases from J, leaving 22 bases between. Germline V gives CDR1 SEHNR, CDR2 FQNEAQ (reference sequence). DNA of the CDR3: TGTGCCAGCAGCCCTGGGGGGTCACTCCTAGGGGTGAACACTGAAGCTTTCTTT. Translation: CASSPGGSLLGVNTEAFF.

The chain uses TRBV30 and TRBJ2-1, with TRBD1 matching 7 bases. This CDR3 is built from 15 residues. V lost 2 bases to trimming and J lost 4 bases; unmatched junction nucleotides: 8. Germline CDR1 GTSNPN, CDR2 SVGIG (reference sequence). CDR3: CAWSLLDRNYNEQFF. CDR3 sequence (DNA): TGTGCCTGGAGTCTCTTGGACAGGAATTACAATGAGCAGTTCTTC.